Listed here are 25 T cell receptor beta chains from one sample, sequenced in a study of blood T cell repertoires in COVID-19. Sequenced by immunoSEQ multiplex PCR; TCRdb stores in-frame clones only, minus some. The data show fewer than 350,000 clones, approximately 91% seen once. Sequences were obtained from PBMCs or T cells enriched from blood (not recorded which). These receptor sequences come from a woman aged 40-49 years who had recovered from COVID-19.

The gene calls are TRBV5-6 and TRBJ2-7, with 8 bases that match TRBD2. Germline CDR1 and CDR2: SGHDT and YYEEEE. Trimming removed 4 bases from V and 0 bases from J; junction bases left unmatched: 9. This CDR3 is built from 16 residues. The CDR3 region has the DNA TGTGCCAGCAGCGAGGTAACTAGCGGCCACTCCTACGAGCAGTACTTC. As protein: CASSEVTSGHSYEQYF.

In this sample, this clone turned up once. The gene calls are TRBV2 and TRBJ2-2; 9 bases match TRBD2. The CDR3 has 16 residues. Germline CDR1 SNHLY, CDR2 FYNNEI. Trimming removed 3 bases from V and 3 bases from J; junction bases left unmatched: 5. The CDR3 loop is CASSDAGGSYTGELFF. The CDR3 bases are TGTGCCAGCAGTGACGCGGGGGGGTCCTACACCGGGGAGCTGTTTTTT.

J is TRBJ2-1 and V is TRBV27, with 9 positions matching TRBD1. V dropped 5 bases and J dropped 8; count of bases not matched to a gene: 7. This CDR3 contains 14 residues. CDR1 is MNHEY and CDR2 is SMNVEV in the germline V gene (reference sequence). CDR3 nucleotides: TGTGCCAGCAGTCCCAGGACAGGGGCACATGAGCAGTTCTTC. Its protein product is CASSPRTGAHEQFF.

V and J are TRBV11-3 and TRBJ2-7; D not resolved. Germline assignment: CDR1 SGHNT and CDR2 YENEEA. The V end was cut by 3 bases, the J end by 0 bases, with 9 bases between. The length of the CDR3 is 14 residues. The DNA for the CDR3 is TGTGCCAGCAGCTTTTCCCCGGTCTCCTACGAGCAGTACTTC. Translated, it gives CASSFSPVSYEQYF.

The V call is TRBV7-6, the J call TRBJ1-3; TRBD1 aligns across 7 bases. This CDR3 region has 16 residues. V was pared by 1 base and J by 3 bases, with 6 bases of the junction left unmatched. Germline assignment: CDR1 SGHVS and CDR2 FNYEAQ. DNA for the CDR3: TGTGCCAGCAGCTTAGAGCACAGGGGATATGGAAACACCATATATTTT. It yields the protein CASSLEHRGYGNTIYF.

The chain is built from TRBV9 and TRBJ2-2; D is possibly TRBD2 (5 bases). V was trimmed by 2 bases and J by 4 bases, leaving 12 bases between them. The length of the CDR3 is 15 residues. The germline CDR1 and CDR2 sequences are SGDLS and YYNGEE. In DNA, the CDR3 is TGTGCCAGCAGCGTTCAGAGGGCGGGCACCGGGGAGCTGTTTTTT. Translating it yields CASSVQRAGTGELFF.

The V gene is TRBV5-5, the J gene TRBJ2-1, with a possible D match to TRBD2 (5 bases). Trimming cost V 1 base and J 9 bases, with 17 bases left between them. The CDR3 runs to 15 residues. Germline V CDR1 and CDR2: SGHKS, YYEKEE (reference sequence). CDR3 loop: CASSLSVGVVSEQFF. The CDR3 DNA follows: TGTGCCAGCAGCTTGTCGGTGGGAGTGGTTAGTGAGCAGTTCTTC.

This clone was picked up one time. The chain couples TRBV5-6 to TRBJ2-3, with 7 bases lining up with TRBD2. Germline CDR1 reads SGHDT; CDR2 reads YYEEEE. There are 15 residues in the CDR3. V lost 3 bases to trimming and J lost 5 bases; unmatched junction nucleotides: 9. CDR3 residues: CASSSLAGAVDTQYF. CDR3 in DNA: TGTGCCAGCAGCTCTCTTGCGGGAGCGGTAGATACGCAGTATTTT.

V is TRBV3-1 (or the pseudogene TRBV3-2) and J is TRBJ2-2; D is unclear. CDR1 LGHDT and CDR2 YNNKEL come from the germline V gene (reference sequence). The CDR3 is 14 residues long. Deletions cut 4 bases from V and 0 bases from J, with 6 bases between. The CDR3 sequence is CASSPSPNTGELFF. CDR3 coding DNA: TGTGCCAGCAGCCCGAGCCCGAACACCGGGGAGCTGTTTTTT.

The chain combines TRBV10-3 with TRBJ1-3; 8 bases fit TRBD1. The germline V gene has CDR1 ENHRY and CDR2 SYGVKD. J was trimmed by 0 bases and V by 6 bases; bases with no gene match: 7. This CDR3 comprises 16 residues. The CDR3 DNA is TGTGCCATCAGGGAACAGGGGGGAAGCTCTGGAAACACCATATATTTT. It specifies CAIREQGGSSGNTIYF.

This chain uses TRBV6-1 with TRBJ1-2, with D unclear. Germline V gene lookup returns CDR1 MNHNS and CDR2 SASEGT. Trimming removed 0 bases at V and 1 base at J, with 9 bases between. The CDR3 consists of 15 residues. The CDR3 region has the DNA TGTGCCAGCAGTGAAGCGGCAGGCCTTAACTATGGCTACACCTTC. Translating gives CASSEAAGLNYGYTF.

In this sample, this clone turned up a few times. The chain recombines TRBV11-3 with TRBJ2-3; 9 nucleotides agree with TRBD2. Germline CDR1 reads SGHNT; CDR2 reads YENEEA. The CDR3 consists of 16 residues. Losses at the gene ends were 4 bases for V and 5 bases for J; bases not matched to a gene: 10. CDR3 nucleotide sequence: TGTGCCAGCAGCTCCAGAGGCGGGGGGGCGGAAGATACGCAGTATTTT. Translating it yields CASSSRGGGAEDTQYF.

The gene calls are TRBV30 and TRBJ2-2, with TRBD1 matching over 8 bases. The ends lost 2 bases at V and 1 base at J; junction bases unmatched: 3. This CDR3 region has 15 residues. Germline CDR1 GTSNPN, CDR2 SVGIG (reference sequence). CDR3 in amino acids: CAWSWGTGNTGELFF. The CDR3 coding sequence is TGTGCCTGGAGTTGGGGGACAGGGAACACCGGGGAGCTGTTTTTT.

CDR3 DNA: TGTGCCAGCAGCCCATCGACACAGGGTAACAATCAGCCCCAGCATTTT. Translated, it gives CASSPSTQGNNQPQHF. The chain links TRBV5-6 to TRBJ1-5; TRBD1 might be the D (6 bases). The CDR3 totals 16 residues. Germline values: CDR1 SGHDT, CDR2 YYEEEE. V was cut by 4 bases and J by 3 bases, with 17 bases left in between.

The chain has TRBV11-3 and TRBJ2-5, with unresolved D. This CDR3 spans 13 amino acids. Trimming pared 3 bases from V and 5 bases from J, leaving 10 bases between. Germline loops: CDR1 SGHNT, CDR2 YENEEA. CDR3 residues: CASSFTARETQYF. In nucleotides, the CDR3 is TGTGCCAGCAGCTTTACAGCCAGGGAGACCCAGTACTTC.

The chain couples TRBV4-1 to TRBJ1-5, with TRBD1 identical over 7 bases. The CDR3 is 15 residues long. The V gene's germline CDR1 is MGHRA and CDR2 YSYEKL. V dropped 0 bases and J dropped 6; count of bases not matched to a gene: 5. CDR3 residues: CASSQDEGAGQPQHF. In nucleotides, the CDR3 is TGCGCCAGCAGCCAAGATGAGGGGGCAGGTCAGCCCCAGCATTTT.

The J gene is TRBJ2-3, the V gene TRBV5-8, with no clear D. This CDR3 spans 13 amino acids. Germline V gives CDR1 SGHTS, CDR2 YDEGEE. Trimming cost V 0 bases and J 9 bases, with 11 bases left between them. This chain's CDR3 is CASSLASTPTQYF. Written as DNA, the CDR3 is TGTGCCAGCAGCTTGGCTTCGACTCCAACGCAGTATTTT.

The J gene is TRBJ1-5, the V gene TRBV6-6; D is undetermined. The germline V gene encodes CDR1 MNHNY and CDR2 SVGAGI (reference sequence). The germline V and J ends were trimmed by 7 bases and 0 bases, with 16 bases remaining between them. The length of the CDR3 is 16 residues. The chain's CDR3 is CASNSNPYYSNQPQHF. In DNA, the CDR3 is TGTGCCAGCAACTCGAACCCTTACTATAGCAATCAGCCCCAGCATTTT.

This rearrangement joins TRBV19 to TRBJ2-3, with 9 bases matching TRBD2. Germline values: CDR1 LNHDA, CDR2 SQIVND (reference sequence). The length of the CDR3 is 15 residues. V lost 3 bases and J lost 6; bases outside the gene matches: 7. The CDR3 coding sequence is TGTGCCAGTAGTATCAGCGGGGGGAATTGGGATACGCAGTATTTT. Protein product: CASSISGGNWDTQYF.

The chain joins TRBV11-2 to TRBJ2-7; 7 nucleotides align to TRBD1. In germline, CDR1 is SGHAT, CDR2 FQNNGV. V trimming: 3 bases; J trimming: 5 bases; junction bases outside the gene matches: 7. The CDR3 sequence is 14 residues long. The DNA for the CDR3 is TGTGCCAGCAGCTTTTCCTCGACAGGGAACGAGCAGTACTTC. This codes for CASSFSSTGNEQYF. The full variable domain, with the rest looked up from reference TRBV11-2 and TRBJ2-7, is EAGVAQSPRYKIIEKRQSVAFWCNPISGHATLYWYQQILGQGPKLLIQFQNNGVVDDSQLPKDRFSAERLKGVDSTLKIQPAKLEDSAVYLCASSFSSTGNEQYFGPGTRLTVT.

The CDR3 DNA follows: TGTGCCAGCAGCCAAGGCAGTAATAAGGGGATTACGGTGCAGTACTTC. Its protein product is CASSQGSNKGITVQYF. This chain uses TRBV3-1 (or the pseudogene TRBV3-2) with TRBJ2-7; D perhaps matches TRBD1 (5 bases). The V end was cut by 1 base, the J end by 9 bases, with 22 bases between. Germline V gene data show CDR1 as LGHDT and CDR2 as YNNKEL (reference sequence). The CDR3 is 16 residues long.

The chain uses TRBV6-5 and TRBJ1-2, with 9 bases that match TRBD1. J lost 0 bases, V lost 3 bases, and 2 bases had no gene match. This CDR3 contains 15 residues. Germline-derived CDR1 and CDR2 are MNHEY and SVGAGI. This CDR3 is CASSYGTGSNYGYTF. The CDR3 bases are TGTGCCAGCAGTTATGGGACAGGGTCTAACTATGGCTACACCTTC.

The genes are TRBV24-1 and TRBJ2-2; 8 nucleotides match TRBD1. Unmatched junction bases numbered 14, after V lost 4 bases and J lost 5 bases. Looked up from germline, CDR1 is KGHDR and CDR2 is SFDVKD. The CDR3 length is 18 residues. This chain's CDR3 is CATSEQNDRGSWTGELFF. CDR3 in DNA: TGTGCCACCAGTGAGCAGAATGACAGGGGAAGTTGGACCGGGGAGCTGTTTTTT.

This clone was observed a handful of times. DNA for the CDR3: TGTGCCAGCAGTATACAACTAGCGGGGGGGAACGGGGAGCTGTTTTTT. This codes for CASSIQLAGGNGELFF. J is TRBJ2-2 and V is TRBV27, with 13 bases identical to TRBD2. V was clipped by 5 bases and J by 7 bases; unmatched bases: 7. CDR1 and CDR2 (germline): MNHEY, SMNVEV (reference sequence). This CDR3 is built from 16 residues.

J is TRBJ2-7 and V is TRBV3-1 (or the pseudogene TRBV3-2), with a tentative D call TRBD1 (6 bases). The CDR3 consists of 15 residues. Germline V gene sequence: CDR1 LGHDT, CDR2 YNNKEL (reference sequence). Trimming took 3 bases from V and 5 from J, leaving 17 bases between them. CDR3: CASSQIRTALDEQYF. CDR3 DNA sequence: TGTGCCAGCAGCCAGATAAGGACAGCTTTAGACGAGCAGTACTTC.